This T cell receptor beta chain derives from a study of T cell clonotyping in hematopoietic cell transplantation. Findings and limits, study-wide: Cells were unsorted, so CD4 and CD8 contributions were not separated.

Notes on this clone: No antigen is known for it.

Data came from immunoSEQ multiplex PCR; TCRdb stores just in-frame clones and leaves some out. The sample has some 10,000 clones; 95% to 98% are singletons. Samples: about 28 days before transplant, then days 30, 100 and 180 after. V was clipped by 1 base and J by 4 bases; unmatched bases: 6. The V gene's germline CDR1 is MGHRA and CDR2 YSYEKL. CDR3 length: 15 residues. The sample was peripheral blood mononuclear cells, taken 100 days after allogeneic stem cell transplant. The chain is built from TRBV4-1 and TRBJ2-7; 8 bases map to TRBD1. This TCR was sampled from a male patient in his sixties or seventies who had an allogeneic stem cell transplant from a related donor, so the T cells may come from the graft donor. Some clones in this sample may be carry-over from other donors' samples. CDR3 protein: CASSQAGTGKYEQYF. The CDR3 bases are TGCGCCAGCAGCCAAGCCGGGACAGGAAAATACGAGCAGTACTTC.